Each of the 27 T cell receptor beta chains below was sequenced from the same sample in a study of a mutant IDH1 vaccine in newly diagnosed glioma. Indicated time point: baseline, week 1 (first vaccination visit). Treatment given: pre-vaccination baseline after standard-of-care therapy. The table came from immunoSEQ multiplex PCR; TCRdb's copy has only in-frame clones and leaves some out. The table lists about 98,000 clones, 85% to 90% of them singletons. Sequenced material: PBMCs, taken from a glioma patient treated with radiotherapy, temozolomide or both. All receptors come from a woman between 45 and 60 years old with glioma.

The V and J genes are TRBV5-4 and TRBJ2-7; 10 nucleotides line up with TRBD1. V shed 4 bases and J 3 bases; nucleotides not matched to a gene: 4. The V gene's germline CDR1 is SGHNT and CDR2 YYREEE (reference sequence). The CDR3 is made up of 14 amino acids. CDR3: CASSTGTGDYEQYF. DNA for the CDR3: TGTGCCAGCAGCACAGGGACAGGGGACTACGAGCAGTACTTC.

The chain employs TRBV10-3 and TRBJ1-3, with unresolved D. The CDR3 contains 18 residues. V was trimmed by 2 bases and J by 0 bases, leaving 17 bases between them. In germline, CDR1 is ENHRY, CDR2 SYGVKD. CDR3 sequence reads: CAISEGGWQSGSGNTIYF. The CDR3 DNA sequence: TGTGCCATCAGTGAGGGAGGCTGGCAATCGGGCTCTGGAAACACCATATATTTT.

This clone occurred once. The chain couples TRBV15 to TRBJ1-2; D is possibly TRBD1 (5 bases). This CDR3 region has 17 residues. Trimming took 0 bases from V and 3 from J, leaving 17 bases between them. In germline, CDR1 is LNHNV, CDR2 YYDKDF (reference sequence). CDR3 region: CATSREVIAGLYYGYTF. The CDR3, as DNA: TGTGCCACCAGCAGAGAGGTCATAGCAGGGTTGTACTATGGCTACACCTTC.

Concerning this clone itself: The sample carries other DNA sequences with the same CDR3. The chain joins TRBV10-3 to TRBJ1-1; D ambiguous. Trimming removed 9 bases from V and 3 bases from J, with 8 bases in between. From germline, CDR1 is ENHRY and CDR2 SYGVKD. The length of the CDR3 is 11 residues. CDR3 protein: CAIREDTEAFF. CDR3 nucleotides: TGTGCCATTCGGGAGGACACTGAAGCTTTCTTT.

This chain joins TRBV27 and TRBJ2-3, with a tentative D call TRBD1 (6 bases). This CDR3 contains 11 residues. Germline-derived CDR1 and CDR2 are MNHEY and SMNVEV (reference sequence). Trimming pared 7 bases from V and 5 bases from J, leaving 7 bases between. CDR3 in DNA: TGTGCCAGCACCAGGGGAGATACGCAGTATTTT. Amino acid sequence: CASTRGDTQYF.

This rearrangement joins TRBV7-9 to TRBJ2-7; D could derive from TRBD1 or TRBD2 (6 bases each). Trimming left V 5 bases short and J 2 bases short, with 19 bases between. There are 16 residues in the CDR3. The germline V gene encodes CDR1 SEHNR and CDR2 FQNEAQ (reference sequence). This CDR3 is CASSPPGGGPTYEQYF. The CDR3 DNA follows: TGTGCCAGCAGCCCACCTGGTGGGGGGCCTACCTACGAGCAGTACTTC.

The genes are TRBV6-5 and TRBJ1-2; TRBD1 agrees at 7 bases. The CDR3 runs to 12 residues. Germline V gives CDR1 MNHEY, CDR2 SVGAGI. V trimming: 5 bases; J trimming: 8 bases; junction bases outside the gene matches: 5. The CDR3 DNA reads as TGTGCCAGCAGTAGACAGGGCGGCGGCTACACCTTC. This translates into CASSRQGGGYTF.

The chain links TRBV6-5 to TRBJ2-5; D is ambiguous. Deletions cut 2 bases from V and 2 bases from J, with 0 bases between. The CDR3 consists of 11 residues. CDR1 is MNHEY, CDR2 SVGAGI, per germline. As DNA, the CDR3 is TGTGCCAGCAGTTACCAAGAGACCCAGTACTTC. Its translation: CASSYQETQYF.

V gene TRBV5-1 combines with J gene TRBJ2-7; tentative D call: TRBD1 (5 bases). Trimming left V 4 bases short and J 0 bases short, with 11 bases between. The CDR3 contains 14 residues. Germline V gives CDR1 SGHRS, CDR2 YFSETQ. This chain's CDR3 is CASSPDIHSYEQYF. The CDR3 nucleotides are TGCGCCAGCAGCCCGGACATCCACTCCTACGAGCAGTACTTC.

The chain employs TRBV4-1 and TRBJ1-5; D is unclear. Trimming pared 0 bases from V and 2 bases from J, leaving 5 bases between. This CDR3 has 14 amino acids. From germline, CDR1 is MGHRA and CDR2 YSYEKL. This CDR3 is CASSQDGGNQPQHF. CDR3 DNA sequence: TGCGCCAGCAGCCAAGATGGAGGCAATCAGCCCCAGCATTTT.

This clone was detected once. J is TRBJ1-4 and V is TRBV5-4; D gene uncertain. The germline gives CDR1 SGHNT, CDR2 YYREEE (reference sequence). CDR3 size: 16 residues. V was trimmed by 3 bases and J by 2 bases, leaving 14 bases between them. The CDR3 sequence: CASSSTKGATNEKLFF. CDR3 DNA: TGTGCCAGCAGCTCGACCAAGGGTGCCACTAATGAAAAACTGTTTTTT.

The sample holds a few counts of this clone. The chain recombines TRBV7-2 with TRBJ1-1, with D uncertain. The CDR3 is made up of 14 amino acids. Germline V CDR1 and CDR2: SGHTA, FQGNSA. With 0 bases removed from V and 1 base from J, the gap between germline ends came to 6 bases. The CDR3 DNA reads TGTGCCAGCAGCTTAGCGGCAGGGAACACTGAAGCTTTCTTT. The encoded protein is CASSLAAGNTEAFF.

The rearrangement uses TRBV5-6 and TRBJ2-7; perhaps TRBD2 as D (6 bases). Germline assignment: CDR1 SGHDT and CDR2 YYEEEE. The CDR3 loop spans 14 amino acids. The germline V and J ends were trimmed by 0 bases and 7 bases, with 14 bases remaining between them. The CDR3 protein is CASSLASEAGEQYF. The CDR3 DNA reads TGTGCCAGCAGCTTGGCTAGCGAGGCTGGAGAGCAGTACTTC.

The chain employs TRBV9 and TRBJ2-2, with a possible D match to TRBD2 (5 bases). The CDR3 spans 16 residues. CDR1 and CDR2 from the germline V gene are SGDLS and YYNGEE. The ends were cut back, 0 bases at V and 3 bases at J, with 12 bases in the middle. CDR3 DNA sequence: TGTGCCAGCAGCGTAGGAAGTGGGAGTTACACCGGGGAGCTGTTTTTT. Residues: CASSVGSGSYTGELFF.

V usage is TRBV5-1 and J usage is TRBJ1-2; maybe TRBD1 (5 bases). CDR1 is SGHRS and CDR2 is YFSETQ in the germline V gene. CDR3 size: 13 residues. Trimming shortened V by 0 bases and J by 8 bases, and 11 bases separated the two germline ends. The CDR3 DNA reads TGCGCCAGCAGCTTGGCGGACATGGACGGCTACACCTTC. Translating it yields CASSLADMDGYTF.

The J gene is TRBJ1-1, the V gene TRBV6-1; no clear D. CDR1 is MNHNS and CDR2 is SASEGT in the germline V gene. With 0 bases removed from V and 10 bases from J, the gap between germline ends came to 6 bases. The length of the CDR3 is 11 residues. The CDR3 DNA reads TGTGCCAGCAGTGAAGCGGTTTTAGCTTTCTTT. Translated: CASSEAVLAFF.

CDR3 nucleotide sequence: TGTGCCAGCAGCCAAGGACAGGGAAGTGAAGCTTTCTTT. Protein product: CASSQGQGSEAFF. This rearrangement joins TRBV14 to TRBJ1-1, with 7 bases fitting TRBD1. Germline CDR1 SGHDN, CDR2 FVKESK. J was trimmed by 7 bases and V by 1 base; bases with no gene match: 3. There are 13 residues in the CDR3.

Comments on this clone: Other DNA variants within this sample encode the same CDR3. The rearrangement links TRBV27 to TRBJ1-6; 8 nucleotides match TRBD1. This CDR3 spans 14 amino acids. With V trimmed by 2 bases and J by 8 bases, 2 bases remained unmatched. Germline assignment: CDR1 MNHEY and CDR2 SMNVEV (reference sequence). CDR3 in DNA: TGTGCCAGCAGTTTAAACAGGGGGGATTCACCCCTCCACTTT. Protein: CASSLNRGDSPLHF.

The chain recombines TRBV5-1 with TRBJ2-3, with 7 nucleotides matching TRBD2. The CDR3 is 15 amino acids. V shed 2 bases, J shed 3 bases, and the junction held 6 bases outside the gene matches. Germline CDR1 SGHRS, CDR2 YFSETQ. CDR3 sequence (DNA): TGCGCCAGCAGCTTTGCGGGAGCGGAGACAGATACGCAGTATTTT. It is translated as CASSFAGAETDTQYF.

CDR3 sequence: CAWTLKGNQQYF. DNA of the CDR3: TGTGCCTGGACCCTCAAGGGGAACCAACAGTACTTC. The gene calls are TRBV30 and TRBJ2-7, with D perhaps TRBD1 (5 bases). Per the germline V gene, CDR1 is GTSNPN and CDR2 is SVGIG (reference sequence). Trimming took 4 bases from V and 10 from J, leaving 17 bases between them. This CDR3 region has 12 residues. Full variable domain (rest looked up from reference TRBV30 and TRBJ2-7): SQTIHQWPATLVQPVGSPLSLECTVEGTSNPNLYWYRQAAGRGLQLLFYSVGIGQISSEVPQNLSASRPQDRQFILSSKKLLLSDSGFYLCAWTLKGNQQYFGPGTRLTVT.

This chain links TRBV18 with TRBJ2-7; 9 nucleotides match TRBD1. CDR1 is KGHSH, CDR2 LQKENI, per germline. The CDR3 has 15 residues. V lost 3 bases to trimming and J lost 2 bases; unmatched junction nucleotides: 5. The CDR3 sequence is CASSPGQGFTYEQYF. The CDR3 nucleotides read TGTGCCAGCTCACCCGGACAGGGGTTTACCTACGAGCAGTACTTC.

This rearrangement joins TRBV27 to TRBJ2-7; TRBD1 matches at 9 bases. The CDR3 is made up of 14 amino acids. Germline CDR1 is MNHEY and CDR2 is SMNVEV (reference sequence). Trimming took 6 bases from V and 5 from J; bases not matched to a gene: 8. The CDR3 loop is CASSFGQGNHEQYF. In DNA form, the CDR3 reads TGTGCCAGCAGCTTTGGACAGGGGAACCACGAGCAGTACTTC.

V is TRBV7-6 and J is TRBJ2-1; 8 bases fit TRBD2. The CDR3 runs to 16 residues. V lost 5 bases, J lost 4 bases, and 10 bases stayed unmatched. Germline assignment: CDR1 SGHVS and CDR2 FNYEAQ. Here the CDR3 reads CASSPPGGTMYNEQFF. The CDR3 DNA reads as TGTGCCAGCAGCCCCCCGGGGGGGACTATGTACAATGAGCAGTTCTTC.

The gene calls are TRBV9 and TRBJ1-3, with D perhaps TRBD1 (5 bases). This CDR3 has 17 amino acids. With 1 base removed from V and 4 bases from J, the gap between germline ends came to 18 bases. Per germline, CDR1 SGDLS and CDR2 YYNGEE. CDR3 amino acids: CASSVSPGNSGGNTIYF. In nucleotides, the CDR3 is TGTGCCAGCAGCGTATCCCCAGGGAATTCGGGGGGAAACACCATATATTTT.

As concerns this clone: The conserved final phenylalanine or tryptophan is absent from the CDR3, which likely points to a read error. The DNA is left out, because the CDR3 cannot be placed on it with certainty; the CDR3 is given as TCRdb lists it. J is TRBJ2-7 and V is TRBV29-1. Germline V gene sequence: CDR1 SQVTM, CDR2 ANQGSEA. The CDR3 spans 11 amino acids, including both terminal residues. The CDR3 region is CSVEDGQEPTY.

The chain carries TRBV27 and TRBJ2-1, with TRBD2 matching 7 bases. CDR3 length: 14 residues. Germline loops: CDR1 MNHEY, CDR2 SMNVEV (reference sequence). J gave up 2 bases and V 9 bases, and 7 bases lay outside the gene matches. The CDR3 protein is CASFGGMAYNEQFF. Written as DNA, the CDR3 is TGTGCCAGTTTCGGGGGGATGGCCTACAATGAGCAGTTCTTC.

The rearrangement joins TRBV5-1 to TRBJ2-7; D is unresolved. This CDR3 spans 13 amino acids. The V end lost 4 bases, the J end lost 0 bases, and 8 bases lay between the germline ends. Germline-derived CDR1 and CDR2 are SGHRS and YFSETQ. CDR3 nucleotide sequence: TGCGCCAGCAGCCCCAGTTCCTCCTACGAGCAGTACTTC. Amino acids: CASSPSSSYEQYF.